Presented here are 25 T cell receptor beta chains from one specimen sequenced in a study of blood T cell repertoires in COVID-19. Only in-frame clones appear in the TCRdb table, and some are missing; sequencing was by immunoSEQ multiplex PCR. The sample holds about 270,000 clones, around 86% seen once. Source material: peripheral blood. All receptors derive from a man aged 50 to 60 with acute or convalescent COVID-19.

This rearrangement joins TRBV11-1 to TRBJ2-7, with 8 nucleotides matching TRBD1. J gave up 0 bases and V 4 bases, and 5 bases lay outside the gene matches. CDR3 length equals 15 residues. The germline CDR1 and CDR2 sequences are SGHAT and FQDESV (reference sequence). CDR3 in amino acids: CASSSSGTGSYEQYF. The CDR3 coding sequence is TGTGCCAGCAGCTCCTCCGGGACAGGCTCCTACGAGCAGTACTTC.

This chain uses TRBV10-1 with TRBJ1-2; 7 bases match TRBD1. Germline lookup yields CDR1 WNHNN and CDR2 SYGVQD (reference sequence). The CDR3 is made up of 14 amino acids. The V segment lost 2 bases and the J segment 8 bases; nucleotides outside the gene matches: 8. DNA for the CDR3: TGCGCCAGCAGTGAGGGCCGCAGGGGGAACGGCTACACCTTC. It is translated as CASSEGRRGNGYTF.

This clone was seen a few times. The rearrangement uses TRBV6-2 or TRBV6-3 and TRBJ1-2; D gene unclear. Germline assignment: CDR1 MNHEY and CDR2 SVGEGT. The V end lost 4 bases, the J end lost 3 bases, and 18 bases lay between the germline ends. CDR3 size: 16 residues. In nucleotides, the CDR3 is TGTGCCAGCAGTTTACCCCTCGGGGAATGGGACTATGGCTACACCTTC. This codes for CASSLPLGEWDYGYTF.

Only a few counts were recorded for this clone. The chain joins TRBV5-1 to TRBJ1-1, with 9 bases lining up with TRBD1. The germline V gene encodes CDR1 SGHRS and CDR2 YFSETQ. The CDR3 is 14 amino acids. The V gene end was trimmed by 0 bases and the J gene end by 3 bases; junction bases not matched to a gene: 0. This CDR3 is CASSLGTGDTEAFF. For the CDR3, the DNA is TGCGCCAGCAGCTTGGGGACAGGGGACACTGAAGCTTTCTTT.

This chain joins TRBV15 and TRBJ1-5; 10 bases match TRBD1. The length of the CDR3 is 15 residues. The junction had 1 base not matched to a gene; V was cut back by 0 bases and J by 5 bases. The germline V gene encodes CDR1 LNHNV and CDR2 YYDKDF (reference sequence). CDR3: CATSRETGGDQPQHF. The CDR3 DNA is TGTGCCACCAGCAGAGAGACAGGGGGCGATCAGCCCCAGCATTTT.

This chain links TRBV18 with TRBJ2-7; TRBD1 is a possible D gene (6 bases). Looked up from germline, CDR1 is KGHSH and CDR2 is LQKENI. Trimming cost V 2 bases and J 6 bases, with 11 bases left between them. The CDR3 sequence is 13 residues long. The DNA for the CDR3 is TGTGCCAGCTCACCAGGAAACAGGGTCGAGCAGTACTTC. Translating gives CASSPGNRVEQYF.

This clone was seen a single time. This rearrangement joins TRBV27 to TRBJ1-2; 8 bases line up with TRBD1. Germline trimming cut 8 bases from V and 6 bases from J; bases unmatched to any gene: 2. The V gene's germline CDR1 is MNHEY and CDR2 SMNVEV (reference sequence). The CDR3 has 11 amino acids. The CDR3, as DNA: TGTGCCAGCCGGACAGGGAATGGCTACACCTTC. This encodes CASRTGNGYTF.

The chain has TRBV3-1 (or the pseudogene TRBV3-2) and TRBJ2-7; D is undetermined. Germline lookup yields CDR1 LGHDT and CDR2 YNNKEL (reference sequence). CDR3 size: 14 residues. V was cut by 1 base and J by 3 bases, with 10 bases left in between. This CDR3 reads CASSQGILLYEQYF. The CDR3 DNA follows: TGTGCCAGCAGCCAAGGAATACTACTCTACGAGCAGTACTTC.

The chain employs TRBV6-2 or TRBV6-3 and TRBJ2-1; D gene ambiguous. Per germline, CDR1 MNHEY and CDR2 SVGEGT. The length of the CDR3 is 12 residues. V lost 6 bases to trimming and J lost 2 bases, with 5 bases between them. This CDR3 is CASSTTYNEQFF. Here the CDR3 DNA reads TGTGCCAGCAGCACAACCTACAATGAGCAGTTCTTC.

The chain is built from TRBV7-6 and TRBJ2-5; 8 nucleotides line up with TRBD1. With 1 base clipped from V and 1 base from J, the junction kept 5 bases outside the gene matches. This CDR3 is built from 16 residues. Germline CDR1 SGHVS, CDR2 FNYEAQ. The CDR3 here is CASSLGVTGAQETQYF. The CDR3 DNA is TGTGCCAGCAGCTTAGGGGTGACAGGGGCCCAAGAGACCCAGTACTTC.

The CDR3 sequence: CASSPLAEGYTF. The CDR3 DNA is TGTGCCAGCAGCCCACTGGCGGAGGGCTACACCTTC. The chain links TRBV7-9 to TRBJ1-2; D is unclear. CDR3 size: 12 residues. Trimming left V 5 bases short and J 8 bases short, with 12 bases between. Germline V gene sequence: CDR1 SEHNR, CDR2 FQNEAQ (reference sequence).

This clone was recorded once. The J gene is TRBJ1-4, the V gene TRBV19; D remains unclear. Trimming removed 6 bases from V and 3 bases from J, with 11 bases in between. The germline V gene has CDR1 LNHDA and CDR2 SQIVND (reference sequence). The CDR3 covers 14 residues. This CDR3 is CASSSGEANEKLFF. The CDR3 nucleotides read TGTGCCAGTAGCTCGGGAGAAGCTAATGAAAAACTGTTTTTT.

V and J are TRBV4-1 and TRBJ1-5; 8 bases line up with TRBD1. Germline values: CDR1 MGHRA, CDR2 YSYEKL. Losses at the gene ends were 5 bases for V and 0 bases for J; bases not matched to a gene: 18. The CDR3 loop spans 20 amino acids. CDR3 in amino acids: CASSSRWGQESTYSNQPQHF. The CDR3 bases are TGCGCCAGCAGCTCCCGGTGGGGACAGGAGTCTACTTATAGCAATCAGCCCCAGCATTTT.

The chain combines TRBV6-5 with TRBJ2-7; 7 bases fit TRBD1. CDR3 length: 14 amino acids. The junction had 11 bases not matched to a gene; V was cut back by 6 bases and J by 6 bases. Germline loops: CDR1 MNHEY, CDR2 SVGAGI. CDR3 in amino acids: CASRPGWTGPEQYF. CDR3 nucleotide sequence: TGTGCCAGCAGACCAGGATGGACAGGTCCCGAGCAGTACTTC.

A single count supports this clone. This chain links TRBV29-1 with TRBJ2-3; the match to TRBD1 covers 8 bases. Germline CDR1 SQVTM, CDR2 ANQGSEA. CDR3 length: 14 amino acids. V shed 6 bases and J 2 bases; nucleotides not matched to a gene: 7. Here the CDR3 reads CSVATGQATDTQYF. The CDR3 DNA reads TGCAGCGTCGCCACGGGACAGGCCACAGATACGCAGTATTTT.

V is TRBV5-6 and J is TRBJ2-2, with D perhaps matching TRBD1 (5 bases). With 5 bases removed from V and 2 bases from J, the gap between germline ends came to 10 bases. Per the germline V gene, CDR1 is SGHDT and CDR2 is YYEEEE. The CDR3 totals 14 residues. The CDR3 reads CASSLTVNTGELFF. For the CDR3, the DNA is TGTGCCAGCAGTCTGACAGTCAACACCGGGGAGCTGTTTTTT.

This chain uses TRBV7-6 with TRBJ2-7; D is possibly TRBD2 (6 bases). The CDR3 has 15 amino acids. V dropped 5 bases and J dropped 3 bases, with 17 bases sitting between them. Germline CDR1 SGHVS, CDR2 FNYEAQ. CDR3 nucleotides: TGTGCCAGCAGCCCTGGGGTCCTGGGGGGCTACGAGCAGTACTTC. It codes for CASSPGVLGGYEQYF.

The rearrangement links TRBV2 to TRBJ2-7; 9 bases agree with TRBD1. Per the germline V gene, CDR1 is SNHLY and CDR2 is FYNNEI. Trimming took 8 bases from V and 4 from J; bases not matched to a gene: 12. The CDR3 runs 15 residues. This chain's CDR3 is CASVRLGQGLYEQYF. The CDR3, as DNA: TGTGCCAGCGTGAGATTGGGACAGGGATTGTACGAGCAGTACTTC.

The gene calls are TRBV30 and TRBJ2-7; 7 positions agree with TRBD2. The germline gives CDR1 GTSNPN, CDR2 SVGIG (reference sequence). There are 13 residues in the CDR3. V shed 3 bases and J 0 bases; nucleotides not matched to a gene: 2. The CDR3 bases are TGTGCCTGGAGCCGGGACTACTCCTACGAGCAGTACTTC. It is translated as CAWSRDYSYEQYF.

This clone has just one count. The rearrangement links TRBV18 to TRBJ1-3; D ambiguous. Trimming left V 5 bases short and J 8 bases short, with 10 bases between. The CDR3 spans 12 residues. Germline assignment: CDR1 KGHSH and CDR2 LQKENI. This chain's CDR3 is CASSSVTDTIYF. CDR3 DNA sequence: TGTGCCAGCTCATCCGTTACGGACACCATATATTTT.

The J gene is TRBJ2-7, the V gene TRBV27; 7 bases map to TRBD2. The CDR3 is 14 residues long. Germline-derived CDR1 and CDR2 are MNHEY and SMNVEV (reference sequence). J was trimmed by 4 bases and V by 4 bases; bases with no gene match: 7. CDR3 amino acids: CASSWGGLPYEQYF. DNA for the CDR3: TGTGCCAGCAGTTGGGGGGGACTCCCATACGAGCAGTACTTC.

Comments on this clone: Mismatch with germline at one junction end may stem from a read error. This chain joins TRBV19 and TRBJ1-6, with a tentative D call TRBD1 (6 bases). Germline V gene lookup returns CDR1 LNHDA and CDR2 SQIVND (reference sequence). The CDR3 length is 16 residues. This CDR3 reads CASSNPQGIYDSPLHF. The DNA for the CDR3 is TGTGCCAGTAGTAACCCGCAGGGGATCTATGATTCACCCCTCCACTTT.

This rearrangement joins TRBV19 to TRBJ1-5; possibly TRBD1 for D (6 bases). V lost 1 base and J 2 bases, leaving 9 bases between the germline ends. CDR3 length equals 15 residues. From germline, CDR1 is LNHDA and CDR2 SQIVND (reference sequence). The CDR3, as DNA: TGTGCCAGTAGTATAGGGGAGGGGGGCAATCAGCCCCAGCATTTT. It is translated as CASSIGEGGNQPQHF.

The chain is built from TRBV30 and TRBJ2-5; 13 positions match TRBD2. From germline, CDR1 is GTSNPN and CDR2 SVGIG (reference sequence). Germline trimming cut 1 base from V and 7 bases from J; bases unmatched to any gene: 3. This CDR3 is built from 14 residues. CDR3 nucleotides: TGTGCCTGGAGTGGGACTAGCGGGGGTACGACCCAGTACTTC. Protein product: CAWSGTSGGTTQYF.

The chain joins TRBV27 to TRBJ2-3, with D possibly being TRBD1 (7 bases). CDR1 is MNHEY, CDR2 SMNVEV, per germline (reference sequence). Trimming cost V 5 bases and J 10 bases, with 25 bases left between them. The CDR3 length is 16 residues. CDR3 amino acids: CASSTRGTAFTNAQYF. CDR3 nucleotides: TGTGCCAGCAGTACCCGGGGGACAGCCTTTACTAATGCGCAGTATTTT.